This T cell receptor (beta chain) was obtained from a study of cytomegalovirus exposure and HLA in healthy donors. Vbeta (60) and Jbeta (13) primers were used in the PCR. Data came from immunoSEQ multiplex PCR; TCRdb stores just in-frame clones and leaves some out. The data contain tens of thousands of clones, 65% to 70% of them singletons. Germline V gives CDR1 SGHAT, CDR2 FQDESV (reference sequence). This CDR3 contains 14 residues. Trimming pared 5 bases from V and 2 bases from J, leaving 12 bases between. V is TRBV11-1 and J is TRBJ2-5; D unclear. The specimen sequenced was PBMCs. This TCR derives from a man aged 35 to 55 in good health and CMV-seropositive. The DNA for the CDR3 is TGTGCCAGCAGCACCCACGCGGCTCAAGAGACCCAGTACTTC. Translated: CASSTHAAQETQYF. Drawing the rest from reference TRBV11-1 and TRBJ2-5, the complete variable domain is EAEVAQSPRYKITEKSQAVAFWCDPISGHATLYWYRQILGQGPELLVQFQDESVVDDSQLPKDRFSAERLKGVDSTLKIQPAELGDSAMYLCASSTHAAQETQYFGPGTRLLVL.